These T cell receptor beta chains were read from a single sample in a study of lung T cells in sarcoidosis with Löfgren's syndrome. Using its own MiXCR run on the reads, TCRdb lists one record per CDR3 protein. In the table there are more than 2,000 distinct CDR3 sequences, over 15% of which are singletons. The sample taken for sequencing was CD4+ T cells from bronchoalveolar lavage. These receptors were taken from a human donor with sarcoidosis (Löfgren's syndrome or another form), or a control subject (not recorded which). Both conserved end residues are trimmed from each CDR3.

J	length	V	CDR3
TRBJ2-1	15	TRBV6-2/TRBV6-3	ASSPWPRFRGPNEQF
TRBJ2-7	14	TRBV7-6	ASSSRDRGLSYEQY
TRBJ2-1	14	TRBV4-1	ASSQSERDDNNEQF
TRBJ1-1	14	TRBV6-5	ASSYFPAGGNTEAF
TRBJ2-5	12	TRBV5-1	ASSILGEQETQY
TRBJ1-1	13	TRBV11-2	ASSVTGTENTEAF
TRBJ2-7	10	TRBV28	ASTGNSYEQY
TRBJ2-3	12	TRBV20-1	SARGGLAGDTQY
TRBJ1-1	12	TRBV6-1	ASSQTGPLVEAF
TRBJ2-2	13	TRBV4-3	ASSQDVSGGGELF
TRBJ2-7	14	TRBV27	ASKGRGSGASYEQY
TRBJ2-3	12	TRBV20-1	SAAGRTITDTQY
TRBJ2-7	10	TRBV2	ASRGIAGTKN
TRBJ2-1	14	TRBV9	ASSGSRDRPYNEQF
TRBJ2-7	13	TRBV28	ASSLSGSSSYEQY
TRBJ2-3	12	TRBV6-4	ASSEKVSTDTQY
TRBJ2-5	11	TRBV19	ASTSTWSETQY
TRBJ2-3	12	TRBV2	ASSEVTDQDTQY
TRBJ1-6	12	TRBV5-6	ASSSTGLNSPLH
TRBJ2-1	11	TRBV27	ASSISLTGEQF